The 20 T cell receptor beta chains below come from one sample, sequenced in a study of T-cell memory formation after mild COVID-19. Each CDR3 protein gets one entry after TCRdb re-called the 5' RACE reads with MiXCR. Of 150,000 to 200,000 distinct CDR3 sequences detected, roughly 14% appear once; the ten largest clones hold 11% to 15%. Material for sequencing was PBMCs or a T cell subset sorted from them (not recorded which). The source is an adult woman who had mild COVID-19 (a few samples of this study predate the infection). Cell type and time point are not known.

This clonotype was detected ten times or more. The gene calls are TRBV7-8 and TRBJ2-7, with a weak D call TRBD1 (5 bases). The germline V gene has CDR1 SGHVS and CDR2 FQNEAQ. The germline V and J ends were trimmed by 0 bases and 0 bases, with 9 bases remaining between them. This CDR3 comprises 15 residues. The CDR3 here is CASSLAQGPSYEQYF. CDR3 nucleotides: TGTGCCAGCAGCTTAGCGCAGGGTCCCTCCTACGAGCAGTACTTC.

The chain is built from TRBV12-3 or TRBV12-4 and TRBJ2-7, with 7 nucleotides matching TRBD1. Trimming took 5 bases from V and 0 from J; bases not matched to a gene: 10. The CDR3 sequence is 16 residues long. CDR3 amino acids: CASSIEGTAGSYEQYF. Here the CDR3 DNA reads TGTGCCAGCAGTATCGAGGGGACAGCAGGCTCCTACGAGCAGTACTTC.

This clonotype turned up a few times. J is TRBJ1-4 and V is TRBV5-1, with 11 bases matching TRBD1. The V segment lost 5 bases and the J segment 4 bases; nucleotides outside the gene matches: 10. The CDR3 is made up of 17 amino acids. CDR1 and CDR2 from the germline V gene are SGHRS and YFSETQ. The CDR3 reads CASSRTGGIFNNEKLFF. The CDR3 DNA reads as TGCGCCAGCAGTCGGACAGGGGGCATTTTTAATAATGAAAAACTGTTTTTT.

V gene TRBV20-1 combines with J gene TRBJ1-6; D call uncertain. The germline CDR1 and CDR2 sequences are DFQATT and SNEGSKA (reference sequence). V was pared by 1 base and J by 6 bases, with 7 bases between. CDR3 length equals 13 residues. CDR3 sequence reads: CSARGQFNSPLHF. The DNA for the CDR3 is TGCAGTGCTAGAGGCCAGTTTAATTCACCCCTCCACTTT.

Only a few counts were recorded for this clonotype. The rearrangement joins TRBV24-1 to TRBJ2-5; 9 bases fit TRBD2. Germline CDR1 is KGHDR and CDR2 is SFDVKD. V gave up 5 bases and J gave up 0 bases; unmatched junction bases: 6. This CDR3 has 16 residues. The CDR3 DNA is TGTGCCACCAGTGGCGGGCTAGCGGGAAACCAAGAGACCCAGTACTTC. It yields the protein CATSGGLAGNQETQYF.

This clonotype was detected only a few times. The CDR3 DNA reads TGCGCCAGCAGCTTCGGACAGGGGGCAACTAATGAAAAACTGTTTTTT. Its translation is CASSFGQGATNEKLFF. The chain carries TRBV5-1 and TRBJ1-4; 10 bases agree with TRBD1. The CDR3 spans 16 residues. From germline, CDR1 is SGHRS and CDR2 YFSETQ. After removal of 2 bases from V and 0 bases from J, the junction contained 1 base not matched to a gene.

This clonotype has a handful of counts. V gene TRBV6-5 combines with J gene TRBJ1-1, with D possibly TRBD1 on 6 matching bases. Trimming shortened V by 4 bases and J by 0 bases, and 12 bases separated the two germline ends. The CDR3 contains 15 residues. Germline V gene lookup returns CDR1 MNHEY and CDR2 SVGAGI. The CDR3 nucleotides read TGTGCCAGCAGTTCCGGGACAAGATTGAACACTGAAGCTTTCTTT. Residues: CASSSGTRLNTEAFF.

The rearrangement joins TRBV27 to TRBJ2-2, with D possibly matching TRBD1 (6 bases). The CDR3 loop spans 15 amino acids. Germline loops: CDR1 MNHEY, CDR2 SMNVEV (reference sequence). V was pared by 2 bases and J by 4 bases, with 11 bases between. CDR3 loop: CASSLNRVVTGELFF. The CDR3 bases are TGTGCCAGCAGTTTAAACAGGGTAGTCACCGGGGAGCTGTTTTTT.

The chain is built from TRBV4-3 and TRBJ2-7; 7 bases match TRBD2. Germline CDR1 and CDR2: LGHNA and YSLEER. CDR3 length equals 16 residues. J gave up 1 base and V 3 bases, and 9 bases lay outside the gene matches. CDR3 in DNA: TGCGCCAGCAGCCACGCCGCTGGCGGGGGATCCTACGAGCAGTACTTC. It codes for CASSHAAGGGSYEQYF.

This clonotype was counted a few times. The chain recombines TRBV7-9 with TRBJ2-3; 11 bases are shared with TRBD2. Germline trimming cut 1 base from V and 3 bases from J; bases unmatched to any gene: 6. The V gene's germline CDR1 is SEHNR and CDR2 FQNEAQ (reference sequence). The CDR3 sequence is 17 residues long. This CDR3 reads CASSLDLAGGWTDTQYF. The CDR3 DNA reads as TGTGCCAGCAGCTTAGACCTAGCGGGGGGTTGGACAGATACGCAGTATTTT.

This chain joins TRBV7-7 and TRBJ2-2; D perhaps matches TRBD2 (6 bases). This CDR3 has 14 amino acids. Germline lookup yields CDR1 SSHAT and CDR2 FNYEAQ (reference sequence). CDR3 in amino acids: CATATGLITGELFF. Written as DNA, the CDR3 is TGTGCTACCGCAACGGGACTCATCACCGGGGAGCTGTTTTTT.

The rearrangement joins TRBV7-9 to TRBJ2-6, with D perhaps being TRBD1 or TRBD2 (6 bases each). V was clipped by 5 bases and J by 2 bases, with 22 bases between them. Germline assignment: CDR1 SEHNR and CDR2 FQNEAQ (reference sequence). The CDR3 is 19 amino acids. The CDR3 DNA reads as TGTGCCAGCAGCCAAAGATCCCAGCCGGGGGCGACTGGGGCCAACGTCCTGACTTTC. Its translation: CASSQRSQPGATGANVLTF.

V is TRBV24-1 and J is TRBJ2-1, with D possibly matching TRBD2 (6 bases). Trimming left V 9 bases short and J 9 bases short, with 11 bases between. Germline CDR1 and CDR2: KGHDR and SFDVKD. This CDR3 is 11 amino acids long. The CDR3 coding sequence is TGTGCCACCTCTAGCGTGGGTGAGCAGTTCTTC. Its protein product is CATSSVGEQFF.

The chain employs TRBV15 and TRBJ1-3, with D uncertain. Trimming stripped 0 bases from V and 3 bases from J, with 9 bases between. Germline CDR1 is LNHNV and CDR2 is YYDKDF (reference sequence). This CDR3 contains 15 residues. The CDR3 DNA follows: TGTGCCACCAGCAGAGATCGCGCTTATGGAAACACCATATATTTT. It is translated as CATSRDRAYGNTIYF.

The V gene is TRBV4-2, the J gene TRBJ1-1, with D possibly matching TRBD1 (5 bases). The CDR3 runs 20 residues. Per the germline V gene, CDR1 is LGHNA and CDR2 is YNFKEQ. Deletions cut 0 bases from V and 1 base from J, with 24 bases between. CDR3 sequence (DNA): TGTGCCAGCAGCCAAGAGGGGCCCAGACAGCTCATCCTAAGGAACACTGAAGCTTTCTTT. Encoded protein: CASSQEGPRQLILRNTEAFF.

The chain uses TRBV12-3 or TRBV12-4 and TRBJ1-1; unclear D gene. Trimming removed 3 bases at V and 6 bases at J, with 11 bases between. The CDR3 extends over 13 amino acids. CDR3 in DNA: TGTGCCAGCAGTTTTGGGAACTGGGCTGAAGCTTTCTTT. It is translated as CASSFGNWAEAFF.

The V gene is TRBV15, the J gene TRBJ2-3; 10 nucleotides align to TRBD2. The ends lost 1 base at V and 2 bases at J; junction bases unmatched: 3. The CDR3 length is 16 residues. Germline CDR1 reads LNHNV; CDR2 reads YYDKDF (reference sequence). The CDR3: CATSRGTSGTTDTQYF. CDR3 DNA sequence: TGTGCCACCAGCAGAGGGACTAGCGGAACCACAGATACGCAGTATTTT.

This clonotype was seen a handful of times. The chain is built from TRBV7-2 and TRBJ2-5; D possibly uses TRBD1 or TRBD2 (5 bases each). CDR1 and CDR2 from the germline V gene are SGHTA and FQGNSA. The CDR3 covers 13 residues. The V end lost 5 bases, the J end lost 7 bases, and 14 bases lay between the germline ends. The CDR3 DNA reads TGTGCCAGCAGCACCGGGGCAGCAGCGACCCAGTACTTC. Translating it yields CASSTGAAATQYF.

This rearrangement joins TRBV20-1 to TRBJ2-3; the match to TRBD2 covers 13 bases. The V segment lost 0 bases and the J segment 2 bases; nucleotides outside the gene matches: 5. Germline V gene sequence: CDR1 DFQATT, CDR2 SNEGSKA (reference sequence). The CDR3 runs to 17 residues. As DNA, the CDR3 is TGCAGTGCTAGAGAGGGGACTAGCGGGACATACACAGATACGCAGTATTTT. Its translation: CSAREGTSGTYTDTQYF.

The chain couples TRBV12-3 or TRBV12-4 to TRBJ2-1, with no clear D. The CDR3 has 13 residues. Trimming shortened V by 1 base and J by 5 bases, and 6 bases separated the two germline ends. The CDR3 loop is CASSLVQHNEQFF. CDR3 in DNA: TGTGCCAGCAGTTTAGTACAGCACAATGAGCAGTTCTTC.